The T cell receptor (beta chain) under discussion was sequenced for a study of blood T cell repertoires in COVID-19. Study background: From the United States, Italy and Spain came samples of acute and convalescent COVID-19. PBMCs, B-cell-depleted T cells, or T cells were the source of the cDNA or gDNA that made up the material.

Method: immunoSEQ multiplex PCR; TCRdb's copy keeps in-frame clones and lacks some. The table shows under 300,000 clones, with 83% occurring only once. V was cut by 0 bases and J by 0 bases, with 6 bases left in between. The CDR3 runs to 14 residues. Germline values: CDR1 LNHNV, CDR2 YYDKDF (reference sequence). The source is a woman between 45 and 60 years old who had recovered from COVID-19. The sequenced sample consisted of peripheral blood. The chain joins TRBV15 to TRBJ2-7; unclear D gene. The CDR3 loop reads CATSRDTVSYEQYF. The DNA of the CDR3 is TGTGCCACCAGCAGAGACACGGTCTCCTACGAGCAGTACTTC.